What follows are 29 T cell receptor beta chains derived from one specimen sequenced in a study of graft-versus-host responses after intestinal transplantation. What these receptors recognize is not known. The method was immunoSEQ multiplex PCR; TCRdb's version includes in-frame clones alone and lacks a portion of them. This sample has approximately 76,000 clones, with over 75% found just once. The sequencing used unstimulated CD4+ T cells sorted from spleen or lymph node cells, collected before transplant. The receptors derive from a human donor who was the organ donor for an intestinal transplant.

The rearrangement links TRBV5-1 to TRBJ1-2; 7 positions agree with TRBD1. Germline trimming cut 1 base from V and 1 base from J; bases unmatched to any gene: 7. The CDR3 length is 16 residues. Germline-derived CDR1 and CDR2 are SGHRS and YFSETQ. The CDR3 loop reads CASSLSRQGGNYGYTF. The CDR3 nucleotides are TGCGCCAGCAGCTTGTCTCGACAGGGAGGTAACTATGGCTACACCTTC.

The table lists this clone with a count of one. The rearrangement joins TRBV5-6 to TRBJ1-6, with 10 bases lining up with TRBD1. The CDR3 spans 14 residues. V lost 4 bases and J lost 9; bases outside the gene matches: 4. CDR1 and CDR2 (germline): SGHDT, YYEEEE. The CDR3 nucleotides are TGTGCCAGCAGCCGCCGGGACAGGGGTTCACCCCTCCACTTT. The encoded protein is CASSRRDRGSPLHF.

The chain links TRBV28 to TRBJ2-7; 10 nucleotides match TRBD1. CDR3 length: 14 amino acids. Germline assignment: CDR1 MDHEN and CDR2 SYDVKM. Trimming at V came to 4 bases and at J to 6 bases, leaving 6 bases not matched to a gene. The DNA of the CDR3 is TGTGCCAGCAGTTCCGGGACAGGGGCGAGCGAGCAGTACGTC. This codes for CASSSGTGASEQYV.

The chain has TRBV7-9 and TRBJ1-1; D remains ambiguous. This CDR3 contains 12 residues. Germline V gene sequence: CDR1 SEHNR, CDR2 FQNEAQ (reference sequence). The germline V and J ends were trimmed by 5 bases and 8 bases, with 12 bases remaining between them. CDR3 sequence (DNA): TGTGCCAGCAGCCTTGGCCCGAGGGAAGCTTTCTTT. It encodes CASSLGPREAFF.

CDR3 DNA sequence: TGTGCCAGCAGTGGTCGGGGGACCCAGTACTTC. Translation gives CASSGRGTQYF. The chain employs TRBV6-5 and TRBJ2-5; weak D call: TRBD2 (5 bases). Germline V gene data show CDR1 as MNHEY and CDR2 as SVGAGI. The CDR3 has 11 residues. V was cut by 5 bases and J by 7 bases, with 8 bases left in between.

The gene calls are TRBV6-5 and TRBJ1-2; TRBD1 agrees at 9 bases. The CDR3 runs to 14 residues. Unmatched junction bases numbered 7, after V lost 6 bases and J lost 5 bases. Germline CDR1 is MNHEY and CDR2 is SVGAGI. The CDR3 DNA reads TGTGCCAGCAGAAGACCGGGACAGGGATATGGCTACACCTTC. Translated, it gives CASRRPGQGYGYTF.

The chain joins TRBV10-1 to TRBJ2-3, with D maybe TRBD1 (6 bases). Germline CDR1 is WNHNN and CDR2 is SYGVQD (reference sequence). V was trimmed by 6 bases and J by 2 bases, leaving 12 bases between them. The CDR3 has 14 residues. The CDR3 sequence: CASSPGHPTDTQYF. CDR3 nucleotides: TGCGCCAGCAGCCCGGGACATCCCACAGATACGCAGTATTTT.

The gene calls are TRBV4-3 and TRBJ2-1; TRBD2 aligns across 9 bases. Germline V gene sequence: CDR1 LGHNA, CDR2 YSLEER. After removal of 0 bases from V and 5 bases from J, the junction contained 17 bases not matched to a gene. There are 20 residues in the CDR3. CDR3 coding DNA: TGCGCCAGCAGCCAAGATCTAGTGATAGGTGGTGCGGGGGGGAACAATGAGCAGTTCTTC. It codes for CASSQDLVIGGAGGNNEQFF.

This chain joins TRBV10-1 and TRBJ2-7; D may be TRBD1 (6 bases). CDR1 is WNHNN and CDR2 is SYGVQD in the germline V gene (reference sequence). With 2 bases removed from V and 5 bases from J, the gap between germline ends came to 7 bases. The CDR3 length is 12 residues. DNA for the CDR3: TGCGCCAGCAGTGAGGGGACAAACGAGCAGTACGTC. This gives the protein CASSEGTNEQYV.

This chain connects TRBV27 to TRBJ2-4; possible D gene TRBD2, 5 bases. This CDR3 has 17 residues. With 5 bases removed from V and 10 bases from J, the gap between germline ends came to 27 bases. Germline CDR1 reads MNHEY; CDR2 reads SMNVEV (reference sequence). The CDR3 DNA is TGTGCCAGCAGTCCGCCCGATGACTCTTCTGAGAGAGGGATTCAGTACTTC. Translated, it gives CASSPPDDSSERGIQYF.

The chain couples TRBV6-5 to TRBJ2-3; maybe TRBD1 (7 bases). Trimming stripped 7 bases from V and 0 bases from J, with 14 bases between. The CDR3 runs 15 residues. Germline-derived CDR1 and CDR2 are MNHEY and SVGAGI. The CDR3 is CASNRQGGSTDTQYF. The CDR3 bases are TGTGCCAGCAATCGTCAGGGGGGAAGCACAGATACGCAGTATTTT.

The genes are TRBV7-2 and TRBJ2-5; TRBD1 is a possible D gene (6 bases). The V gene's germline CDR1 is SGHTA and CDR2 FQGNSA. This CDR3 region has 15 residues. Between the trimmed V and J ends, which lost 1 base and 3 bases, there was a span of 12 bases. For the CDR3, the DNA is TGTGCCAGCAGCTTAGTAAGGGGGAAGGAAGAGACCCAGTACTTC. This codes for CASSLVRGKEETQYF.

This sequence joins TRBV29-1 and TRBJ1-2; D is perhaps TRBD1 (5 bases). Trimming took off 3 bases at V and 6 bases at J, with 11 bases between the two ends. Germline V lookup: CDR1 SQVTM, CDR2 ANQGSEA. The CDR3 consists of 12 residues. This CDR3 is CSVDLKGNGYTF. The DNA of the CDR3 is TGCAGCGTTGATTTGAAGGGGAATGGCTACACCTTC.

The chain joins TRBV11-1 to TRBJ2-1; TRBD2 matches at 14 bases. J was trimmed by 4 bases and V by 5 bases; bases with no gene match: 10. The germline V gene has CDR1 SGHAT and CDR2 FQDESV (reference sequence). CDR3 length: 18 residues. The CDR3 sequence: CASSHPRTSGGPYNEQFF. In DNA, the CDR3 is TGTGCCAGCAGCCACCCCCGGACTAGCGGGGGGCCATACAATGAGCAGTTCTTC.

The J gene is TRBJ1-2, the V gene TRBV7-6; no definite D call. The V gene's germline CDR1 is SGHVS and CDR2 FNYEAQ. The CDR3 loop spans 16 amino acids. The germline V and J ends were trimmed by 1 base and 0 bases, with 12 bases remaining between them. CDR3 region: CASSLGLSGANYGYTF. CDR3 DNA sequence: TGTGCCAGCAGCTTAGGTCTCTCCGGGGCTAACTATGGCTACACCTTC.

This chain uses TRBV5-1 with TRBJ1-2; 8 nucleotides align to TRBD1. CDR1 SGHRS and CDR2 YFSETQ come from the germline V gene. Germline trimming cut 4 bases from V and 6 bases from J; bases unmatched to any gene: 8. The CDR3 totals 14 residues. CDR3 nucleotides: TGCGCCAGCAGCCGACAACAGGGGGTCGATGGCTACACCTTC. This gives the protein CASSRQQGVDGYTF.

The chain recombines TRBV5-1 with TRBJ2-5; TRBD2 is a possible D gene (5 bases). CDR3 length equals 12 residues. Germline CDR1 is SGHRS and CDR2 is YFSETQ. Trimming stripped 7 bases from V and 2 bases from J, with 9 bases between. CDR3 DNA: TGCGCCAGCTCCAGGAGGCAAGAGACCCAGTACTTC. It is translated as CASSRRQETQYF.

This chain uses TRBV29-1 with TRBJ2-1; 7 bases line up with TRBD2. Unmatched junction bases numbered 5, after V lost 0 bases and J lost 6 bases. Germline CDR1 SQVTM, CDR2 ANQGSEA. The CDR3 sequence is 14 residues long. This CDR3 reads CSVEDRASGNEQFF. The CDR3 coding sequence is TGCAGCGTTGAAGATCGGGCTAGCGGCAATGAGCAGTTCTTC.

This clone came up once. V usage is TRBV4-3 and J usage is TRBJ1-5; 9 nucleotides line up with TRBD1. Per germline, CDR1 LGHNA and CDR2 YSLEER. The CDR3 has 15 residues. V lost 1 base, J lost 7 bases, and 5 bases stayed unmatched. CDR3 bases: TGCGCCAGCAGCCAAGGTCCGGACAGGGGACAGCCCCAGCATTTT. Protein sequence: CASSQGPDRGQPQHF.

This clone was recorded only once. As DNA, the CDR3 is TGTGCCAGCAGTTTGGTAAGGAGTTTGAACACTGAAGCTTTCTTT. Encoded protein: CASSLVRSLNTEAFF. The chain has TRBV27 and TRBJ1-1, with D unresolved. Trimming took 3 bases from V and 0 from J, leaving 11 bases between them. CDR3 size: 15 residues. Germline V gene lookup returns CDR1 MNHEY and CDR2 SMNVEV (reference sequence).

The chain couples TRBV9 to TRBJ1-2; TRBD1 matches at 8 bases. Trimming removed 0 bases from V and 4 bases from J; junction bases left unmatched: 14. This CDR3 comprises 18 residues. Germline V gene sequence: CDR1 SGDLS, CDR2 YYNGEE. The CDR3 here is CASSVGATGEGQLYGYTF. The CDR3 coding sequence is TGTGCCAGCAGCGTAGGGGCGACAGGGGAAGGTCAGCTCTATGGCTACACCTTC.

V and J are TRBV28 and TRBJ1-6; D uncertain. Germline V gene sequence: CDR1 MDHEN, CDR2 SYDVKM. V was clipped by 7 bases and J by 0 bases, with 13 bases between them. CDR3 length: 16 amino acids. The DNA for the CDR3 is TGTGCCAGCATCCCCTCCCGGGGCTCCTATAATTCACCCCTCCACTTT. This codes for CASIPSRGSYNSPLHF.

V is TRBV7-2 and J is TRBJ1-1; no clear D gene. Trimming took 3 bases from V and 0 from J, leaving 11 bases between them. Germline V lookup: CDR1 SGHTA, CDR2 FQGNSA. The length of the CDR3 is 15 residues. CDR3 in DNA: TGTGCCAGCAGCTTTGGGCAGCCCATGAACACTGAAGCTTTCTTT. Translation: CASSFGQPMNTEAFF. Combining the CDR3 with reference TRBV7-2 and TRBJ1-1 gives the whole variable domain GAGVSQSPSNKVTEKGKDVELRCDPISGHTALYWYRQSLGQGLEFLIYFQGNSAPDKSGLPSDRFSAERTGGSVSTLTIQRTQQEDSAVYLCASSFGQPMNTEAFFGQGTRLTVV.

This rearrangement joins TRBV5-4 to TRBJ2-5, with a weak D call TRBD2 (5 bases). With 2 bases removed from V and 2 bases from J, the gap between germline ends came to 10 bases. The CDR3 contains 14 residues. Germline CDR1 SGHNT, CDR2 YYREEE (reference sequence). The CDR3 sequence: CASSFSGSQETQYF. The CDR3 DNA reads as TGTGCCAGCAGCTTTTCGGGATCTCAAGAGACCCAGTACTTC.

The rearrangement uses TRBV28 and TRBJ1-5; D unresolved. Germline CDR1 reads MDHEN; CDR2 reads SYDVKM. V shed 4 bases and J shed 4 bases, with 11 bases lying between them. This CDR3 has 14 residues. In DNA form, the CDR3 reads TGTGCCAGCAGTTACGGTATGCGGAATCAGCCCCAGCATTTT. Amino acids: CASSYGMRNQPQHF.

The table lists this clone with a count of one. This chain connects TRBV28 to TRBJ1-6, with 9 bases fitting TRBD1. Per the germline V gene, CDR1 is MDHEN and CDR2 is SYDVKM. With 8 bases clipped from V and 1 base from J, the junction kept 6 bases outside the gene matches. The CDR3 extends over 16 amino acids. CDR3 sequence (DNA): TGTGCCAGCGCCACAGGGGGCGCTTCCTATAATTCACCCCTCCACTTT. Its translation: CASATGGASYNSPLHF.

The rearrangement links TRBV2 to TRBJ2-3; 10 bases line up with TRBD2. Germline CDR1 and CDR2: SNHLY and FYNNEI. CDR3 size: 17 residues. J gave up 2 bases and V 6 bases, and 11 bases lay outside the gene matches. CDR3 residues: CASRDPGTSVYTDTQYF. Here the CDR3 DNA reads TGTGCCAGCAGGGATCCCGGGACTAGCGTTTACACAGATACGCAGTATTTT.

This chain connects TRBV29-1 to TRBJ2-1; TRBD2 matches at 8 bases. The germline V gene encodes CDR1 SQVTM and CDR2 ANQGSEA. The CDR3 has 13 residues. The V gene end was trimmed by 7 bases and the J gene end by 2 bases; junction bases not matched to a gene: 4. The CDR3 spells CSGSGGPYNEQFF. CDR3 sequence (DNA): TGCAGCGGAAGCGGGGGTCCCTACAATGAGCAGTTCTTC.

This rearrangement joins TRBV10-3 to TRBJ1-4, with a tentative D call TRBD1 (6 bases). Trimming pared 11 bases from V and 7 bases from J, leaving 17 bases between. Germline V gene data show CDR1 as ENHRY and CDR2 as SYGVKD. The CDR3 runs to 13 residues. The chain's CDR3 is CAASQGQTEKLFF. In DNA, the CDR3 is TGTGCCGCTTCACAGGGTCAAACTGAAAAACTGTTTTTT.